A selection of T cell receptor beta chains follows, all from one sample in a study of CD4 T cells in relation to SARS-CoV-2 and coronaviruses. Using immunoSEQ multiplex PCR, the repertoire was profiled, and TCRdb retains in-frame clones only, with some absent. The table has 60,000 to 75,000 clones, more than 80% seen once. The specimen sequenced was naive CD4+ T cells from PBMCs. The receptor set was obtained from a human donor in good health. Each CDR3 is given with its conserved first and last residue. A D gene is named only where the DNA matches it firmly. Size values are once, few and many counts, or a class for expanded clones, and some rows have none.

CDR3 length	V gene	J gene	D gene	clone size	CDR3 protein	CDR3 DNA
16	TRBV18	TRBJ1-2	TRBD1	NA	CASSPGQGIKDYGYTF	TGTGCCAGCTCACCAGGACAGGGGATAAAGGACTATGGCTACACCTTC
13	TRBV5-1	TRBJ1-1	NA	NA	CASSLLGNTEAFF	TGCGCCAGCAGCTTGTTGGGAAACACTGAAGCTTTCTTT
15	TRBV20-1	TRBJ2-1	TRBD2	NA	CSASRTRSNYNEQFF	TGCAGTGCTAGTCGGACTAGATCGAACTACAATGAGCAGTTCTTC
10	TRBV21-1	TRBJ2-6	NA	NA	CASSKAPLTF	TGTGCCAGCAGCAAAGCGCCCCTGACTTTC
17	TRBV6-2/TRBV6-3	TRBJ1-5	TRBD1	NA	CASSYGGQGFGNQPQHF	TGTGCCAGCAGTTACGGGGGACAGGGGTTCGGCAATCAGCCCCAGCATTTT
15	TRBV5-1	TRBJ2-1	NA	NA	CASSTVVASYNEQFF	TGCGCCAGCAGCACCGTGGTTGCCTCCTACAATGAGCAGTTCTTC
13	TRBV6-5	TRBJ1-1	NA	NA	CASGVFGNTEAFF	TGTGCCAGCGGGGTCTTTGGGAACACTGAAGCTTTCTTT
14	TRBV10-3	TRBJ2-4	NA	NA	CAISEDPGTNIQYF	TGTGCCATCAGTGAAGACCCCGGGACAAACATTCAGTACTTC
17	TRBV9	TRBJ2-2	NA	NA	CASSVVGGIRDTGELFF	TGTGCCAGCAGCGTAGTCGGCGGGATACGGGACACCGGGGAGCTGTTTTTT
13	TRBV7-9	TRBJ1-5	NA	NA	CASSLGPDQPQHF	TGTGCCAGCAGCTTAGGTCCCGACCAGCCCCAGCATTTT
15	TRBV5-4	TRBJ2-5	TRBD1	once	CASSWGDRGRETQYF	TGTGCCAGCAGCTGGGGGGACAGGGGGCGCGAGACCCAGTACTTC
16	TRBV25-1	TRBJ2-2	TRBD2	NA	CASSALAGWGTGELFF	TGTGCCAGCAGTGCGCTAGCGGGGTGGGGGACCGGGGAGCTGTTTTTT
13	TRBV5-1	TRBJ2-2	TRBD1	NA	CASSLQGTGELFF	TGCGCCAGCAGCTTACAGGGGACCGGGGAGCTGTTTTTT
16	TRBV28	TRBJ2-7	TRBD1	NA	CASSSPWAGGTYEQYF	TGTGCCAGCAGTTCCCCATGGGCAGGGGGTACCTACGAGCAGTACTTC
19	TRBV3-1/TRBV3-2	TRBJ2-3	TRBD2	once	CASSSPPRTSGGAVDTQYF	TGTGCCAGCAGCTCCCCCCCCCGGACTAGCGGGGGGGCGGTAGATACGCAGTATTTT
15	TRBV24-1	TRBJ2-2	NA	few	CATAPQGQNTGELFF	TGTGCCACCGCTCCTCAGGGACAGAACACCGGGGAGCTGTTTTTT
16	TRBV4-1	TRBJ2-3	TRBD2	NA	CASSQDKRGITDTQYF	TGCGCCAGCAGCCAAGATAAGCGGGGGATCACAGATACGCAGTATTTT
16	TRBV11-3	TRBJ2-2	NA	NA	CASSLDVAERPEGLFF	TGTGCCAGCAGCTTAGATGTCGCCGAAAGGCCGGAGGGGCTGTTTTTT
19	TRBV4-2	TRBJ2-3	TRBD2	NA	CASSQDLEAGGPWVDTQYF	TGTGCCAGCAGCCAAGATCTAGAGGCGGGAGGGCCTTGGGTAGATACGCAGTATTTT
15	TRBV6-6	TRBJ1-2	NA	NA	CASSRGGPLNYGYTF	TGTGCCAGCAGCCGAGGGGGGCCACTTAACTATGGCTACACCTTC
18	TRBV9	TRBJ1-6	TRBD1	NA	CASSVGPLNRGHSSPLHF	TGTGCCAGCAGCGTAGGCCCTTTAAACAGGGGGCATAGTTCACCCCTCCACTTT
14	TRBV7-9	TRBJ1-1	NA	NA	CASSPGVMNTEAFF	TGTGCCAGCAGCCCAGGGGTGATGAACACTGAAGCTTTCTTT
12	TRBV7-9	TRBJ2-7	NA	NA	CASSLLPGEQYF	TGTGCCAGCAGCTTACTTCCGGGGGAGCAGTACTTC
14	TRBV7-8	TRBJ2-7	NA	once	CASSLRRQPYEQYF	TGTGCCAGCAGCTTACGGCGGCAGCCCTACGAGCAGTACTTC
13	TRBV29-1	TRBJ1-5	NA	NA	CSVTGAPNQPQHF	TGCAGCGTCACGGGGGCCCCCAATCAGCCCCAGCATTTT
13	TRBV6-1	TRBJ2-7	TRBD2	NA	CASSEAGEGSSYF	TGTGCCAGCAGTGAAGCAGGGGAGGGGAGTTCGTACTTC
14	TRBV7-3	TRBJ2-5	NA	NA	CASSPGIRGETQYF	TGTGCCAGCAGCCCGGGGATCCGCGGGGAGACCCAGTACTTC
11	TRBV6-5	TRBJ1-5	NA	NA	CAPSSEKAQHF	TGTGCCCCCAGTAGCGAAAAGGCCCAGCATTTT
17	TRBV5-1	TRBJ1-1	NA	NA	CASSSPAASLGGTEAFF	TGCGCCAGCAGCTCCCCGGCGGCCTCACTAGGGGGAACTGAAGCTTTCTTT
15	TRBV28	TRBJ1-2	NA	NA	CASSPPRQNQYGYTF	TGTGCCAGCAGTCCTCCCCGACAGAACCAATATGGCTACACCTTC
13	TRBV7-3	TRBJ2-5	NA	NA	CASSRGQGETQYF	TGTGCCAGCAGCCGCGGTCAGGGAGAGACCCAGTACTTC
14	TRBV6-2/TRBV6-3	TRBJ1-3	NA	NA	CASSSRTTGNTIYF	TGTGCCAGCAGTTCTAGGACGACTGGAAACACCATATATTTT
14	TRBV10-3	TRBJ2-7	TRBD1	NA	CAISDGRGRNEQYF	TGTGCCATCAGTGATGGCAGGGGGCGCAACGAGCAGTACTTC
16	TRBV25-1	TRBJ2-7	NA	once	CASSPRNGGGTSEQYF	TGTGCCAGTTCGCCCAGGAACGGTGGAGGAACGTCCGAGCAGTACTTC
16	TRBV13	TRBJ1-2	NA	NA	CASSSPVPGTNYGYTF	TGTGCCAGCAGCTCCCCCGTCCCGGGAACCAACTATGGCTACACCTTC
14	TRBV6-5	TRBJ1-2	NA	NA	CASTRDSSGGGYTF	TGTGCCAGCACAAGAGACAGTTCGGGTGGGGGCTACACCTTC
14	TRBV9	TRBJ1-3	NA	few	CASSVENSGNTIYF	TGTGCCAGCAGCGTAGAAAACTCTGGAAACACCATATATTTT
14	TRBV6-5	TRBJ1-6	NA	NA	CASGRTEPNSPLHF	TGTGCCAGCGGGCGGACAGAGCCTAATTCACCCCTCCACTTT
15	TRBV28	TRBJ2-3	NA	NA	CASSIMPGDTDTQYF	TGTGCCAGCAGCATAATGCCGGGGGACACAGATACGCAGTATTTT
13	TRBV18	TRBJ1-1	NA	few	CASSPVGGTEAFF	TGTGCCAGCTCACCAGTAGGGGGCACTGAAGCTTTCTTT
18	TRBV4-3	TRBJ2-5	TRBD2	NA	CASSQKGTSGGYQETQYF	TGCGCCAGCAGCCAGAAAGGGACTAGCGGGGGGTACCAAGAGACCCAGTACTTC
16	TRBV9	TRBJ2-1	TRBD2	NA	CASSPRTSGDYNEQFF	TGTGCCAGCAGCCCTAGGACTAGCGGGGACTACAATGAGCAGTTCTTC
16	TRBV5-1	TRBJ2-3	TRBD1	NA	CASSLAPTGNTDTQYF	TGCGCCAGCAGCTTGGCCCCGACAGGGAACACAGATACGCAGTATTTT
18	TRBV4-3	TRBJ2-1	TRBD2	NA	CASSQDFQRGGGGHEQFF	TGCGCCAGCAGCCAAGATTTCCAGCGGGGGGGCGGGGGTCATGAGCAGTTCTTC
20	TRBV18	TRBJ2-1	NA	NA	CASPSGCYCSFFLTYNEQFF	TGTGCCAGCCCATCAGGGTGTTATTGTAGTTTCTTCCTAACCTACAATGAGCAGTTCTTC
12	TRBV29-1	TRBJ2-5	NA	NA	CSVEGAEETQYF	TGCAGCGTTGAAGGGGCAGAAGAGACCCAGTACTTC
14	TRBV7-2	TRBJ2-5	TRBD2	NA	CASSLTGGEETQYF	TGTGCCAGCAGCTTAACGGGGGGGGAAGAGACCCAGTACTTC
18	TRBV29-1	TRBJ2-3	TRBD2	NA	CSVAGLAGGPTVFDTQYF	TGCAGCGTTGCCGGACTAGCGGGAGGGCCGACGGTATTCGATACGCAGTATTTT
13	TRBV11-2	TRBJ2-4	NA	NA	CASSLDGNHIQYF	TGTGCCAGCAGCTTAGACGGGAACCACATTCAGTACTTC
15	TRBV5-1	TRBJ1-2	NA	NA	CASSLAGGADYGYTF	TGCGCCAGCAGCTTGGCTGGGGGCGCTGACTATGGCTACACCTTC
13	TRBV2	TRBJ2-7	TRBD2	few	CASRTSGRDEQYF	TGTGCCAGCAGGACTAGCGGGAGGGACGAGCAGTACTTC
17	TRBV19	TRBJ1-2	TRBD1	once	CASSILGTGTSNYGYTF	TGTGCCAGTAGTATACTCGGGACAGGGACGTCTAACTATGGCTACACCTTC
15	TRBV28	TRBJ1-5	NA	once	CASRLPGQSNQPQHF	TGTGCCAGCAGACTACCCGGACAGAGTAATCAGCCCCAGCATTTT
12	TRBV28	TRBJ2-3	NA	once	CASSSTRDTQYF	TGTGCCAGCAGTTCCACGAGAGATACGCAGTATTTT
16	TRBV5-1	TRBJ2-5	TRBD2	NA	CASSFGGLAGEETQYF	TGCGCCAGCAGCTTTGGTGGACTAGCGGGGGAAGAGACCCAGTACTTC